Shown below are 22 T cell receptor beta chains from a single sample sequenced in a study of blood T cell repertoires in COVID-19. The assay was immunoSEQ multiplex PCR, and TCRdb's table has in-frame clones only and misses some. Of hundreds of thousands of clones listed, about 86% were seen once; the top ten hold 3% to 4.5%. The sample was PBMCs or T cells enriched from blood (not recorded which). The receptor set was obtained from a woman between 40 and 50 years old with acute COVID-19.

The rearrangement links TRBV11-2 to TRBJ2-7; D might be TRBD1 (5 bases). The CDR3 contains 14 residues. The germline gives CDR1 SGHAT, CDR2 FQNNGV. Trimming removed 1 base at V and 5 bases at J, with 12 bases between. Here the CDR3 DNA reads TGTGCCAGCAGCTTAGCGACAGTCCCCAACGAGCAGTACTTC. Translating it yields CASSLATVPNEQYF. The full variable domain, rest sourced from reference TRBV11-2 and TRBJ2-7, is EAGVAQSPRYKIIEKRQSVAFWCNPISGHATLYWYQQILGQGPKLLIQFQNNGVVDDSQLPKDRFSAERLKGVDSTLKIQPAKLEDSAVYLCASSLATVPNEQYFGPGTRLTVT.

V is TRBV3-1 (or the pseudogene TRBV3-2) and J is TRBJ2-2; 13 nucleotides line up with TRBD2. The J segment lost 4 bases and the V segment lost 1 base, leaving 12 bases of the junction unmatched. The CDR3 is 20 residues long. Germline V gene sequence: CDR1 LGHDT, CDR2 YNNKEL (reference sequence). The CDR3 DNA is TGTGCCAGCAGCCAAGTCCCTTCCTGGACTAGCGGGAGTTTCACCGGGGAGCTGTTTTTT. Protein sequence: CASSQVPSWTSGSFTGELFF.

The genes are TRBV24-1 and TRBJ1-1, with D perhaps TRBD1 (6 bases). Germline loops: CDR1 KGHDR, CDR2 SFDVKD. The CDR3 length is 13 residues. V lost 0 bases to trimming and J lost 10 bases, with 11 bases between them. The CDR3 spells CATSDLQGQRAFF. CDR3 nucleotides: TGTGCCACCAGTGATTTGCAGGGGCAACGAGCTTTCTTT.

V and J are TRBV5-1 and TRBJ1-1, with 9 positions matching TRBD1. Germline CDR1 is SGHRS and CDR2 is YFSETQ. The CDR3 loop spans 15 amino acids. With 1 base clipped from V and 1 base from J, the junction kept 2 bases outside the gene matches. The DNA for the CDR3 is TGCGCCAGCAGCTTGTGGGACAGGGCGAACACTGAAGCTTTCTTT. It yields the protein CASSLWDRANTEAFF.

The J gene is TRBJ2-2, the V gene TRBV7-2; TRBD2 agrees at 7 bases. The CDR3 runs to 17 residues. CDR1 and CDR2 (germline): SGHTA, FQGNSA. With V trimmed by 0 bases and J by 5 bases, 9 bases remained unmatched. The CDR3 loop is CASSLAALGGRTGELFF. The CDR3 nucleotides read TGTGCCAGCAGCTTAGCGGCTTTGGGGGGGAGGACCGGGGAGCTGTTTTTT.

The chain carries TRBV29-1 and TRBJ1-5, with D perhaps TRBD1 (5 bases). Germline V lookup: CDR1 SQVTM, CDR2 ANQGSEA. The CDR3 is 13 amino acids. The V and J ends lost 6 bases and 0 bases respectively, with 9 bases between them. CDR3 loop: CSVAGGSNQPQHF. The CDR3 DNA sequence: TGCAGCGTCGCGGGGGGTAGCAATCAGCCCCAGCATTTT.

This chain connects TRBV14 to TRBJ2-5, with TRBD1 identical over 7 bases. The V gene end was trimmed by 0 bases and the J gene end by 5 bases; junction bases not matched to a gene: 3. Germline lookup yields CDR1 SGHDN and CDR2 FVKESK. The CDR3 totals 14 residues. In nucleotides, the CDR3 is TGTGCCAGCAGCCAAGACCCCAGGGGGGAGACCCAGTACTTC. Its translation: CASSQDPRGETQYF.

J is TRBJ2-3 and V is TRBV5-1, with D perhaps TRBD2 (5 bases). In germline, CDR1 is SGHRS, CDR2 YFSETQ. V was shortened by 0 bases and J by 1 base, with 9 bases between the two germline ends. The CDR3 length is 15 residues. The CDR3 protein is CASSLDGSGTDTQYF. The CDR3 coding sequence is TGCGCCAGCAGCTTGGATGGTAGCGGCACAGATACGCAGTATTTT.

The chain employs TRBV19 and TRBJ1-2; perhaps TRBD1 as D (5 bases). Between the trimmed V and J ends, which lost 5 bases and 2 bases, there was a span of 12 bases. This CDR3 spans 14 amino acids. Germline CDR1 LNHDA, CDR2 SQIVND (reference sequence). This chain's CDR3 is CASSFREGNYGYTF. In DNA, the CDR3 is TGTGCCAGTAGTTTCAGGGAGGGGAACTATGGCTACACCTTC.

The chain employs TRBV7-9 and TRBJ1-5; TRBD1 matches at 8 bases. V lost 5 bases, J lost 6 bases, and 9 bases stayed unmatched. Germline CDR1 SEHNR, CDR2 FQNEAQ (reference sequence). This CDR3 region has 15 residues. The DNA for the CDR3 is TGTGCCAGCAGCCCTGGACAGGGCCCTACTCAGCCCCAGCATTTT. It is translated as CASSPGQGPTQPQHF. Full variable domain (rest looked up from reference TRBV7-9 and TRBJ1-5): DTGVSQNPRHKITKRGQNVTFRCDPISEHNRLYWYRQTLGQGPEFLTYFQNEAQLEKSRLLSDRFSAERPKGSFSTLEIQRTEQGDSAMYLCASSPGQGPTQPQHFGDGTRLSIL.

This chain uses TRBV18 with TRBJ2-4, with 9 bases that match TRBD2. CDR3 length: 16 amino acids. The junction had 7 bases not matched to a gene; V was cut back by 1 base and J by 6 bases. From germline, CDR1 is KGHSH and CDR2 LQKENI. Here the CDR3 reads CASSPLPAGGVNIQYF. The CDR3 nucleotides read TGTGCCAGCTCACCACTCCCTGCGGGAGGGGTAAACATTCAGTACTTC.

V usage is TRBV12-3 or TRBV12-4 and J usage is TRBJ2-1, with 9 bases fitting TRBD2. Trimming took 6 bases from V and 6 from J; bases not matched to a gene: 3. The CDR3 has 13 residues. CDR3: CASSNSGSNEQFF. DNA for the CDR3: TGTGCCAGCAGCAATAGCGGGAGCAATGAGCAGTTCTTC.

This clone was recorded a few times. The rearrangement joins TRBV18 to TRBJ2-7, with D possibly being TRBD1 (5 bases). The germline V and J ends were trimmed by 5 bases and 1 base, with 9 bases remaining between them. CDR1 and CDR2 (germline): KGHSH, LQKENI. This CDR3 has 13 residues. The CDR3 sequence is CASSLDRSYEQYF. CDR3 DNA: TGTGCCAGCTCATTAGACAGATCCTACGAGCAGTACTTC. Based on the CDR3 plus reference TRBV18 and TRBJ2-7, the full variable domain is NAGVMQNPRHLVRRRGQEARLRCSPMKGHSHVYWYRQLPEEGLKFMVYLQKENIIDESGMPKERFSAEFPKEGPSILRIQQVVRGDSAAYFCASSLDRSYEQYFGPGTRLTVT.

The CDR3 DNA reads as TGTGCCAGCTCACCGAACAGGGACAGGGGGAGCGGTGGAAACACCATATATTTT. Its translation: CASSPNRDRGSGGNTIYF. V usage is TRBV18 and J usage is TRBJ1-3; 11 bases fit TRBD1. Germline values: CDR1 KGHSH, CDR2 LQKENI. This CDR3 is built from 18 residues. V shed 3 bases, J shed 3 bases, and the junction held 10 bases outside the gene matches.

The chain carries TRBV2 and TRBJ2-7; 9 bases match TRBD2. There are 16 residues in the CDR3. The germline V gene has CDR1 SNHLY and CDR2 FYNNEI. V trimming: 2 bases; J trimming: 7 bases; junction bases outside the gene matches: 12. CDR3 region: CASSESGGLAGREQYF. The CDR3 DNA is TGTGCCAGCAGTGAATCGGGAGGGCTAGCGGGACGAGAGCAGTACTTC.

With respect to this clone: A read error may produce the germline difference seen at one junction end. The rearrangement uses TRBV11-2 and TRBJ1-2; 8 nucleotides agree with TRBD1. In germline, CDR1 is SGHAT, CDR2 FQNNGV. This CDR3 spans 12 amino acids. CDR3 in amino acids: CASSLGGQGPNF. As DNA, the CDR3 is TGTGCCAGCAGCCTTGGCGGACAGGGCCCCAACTTC.

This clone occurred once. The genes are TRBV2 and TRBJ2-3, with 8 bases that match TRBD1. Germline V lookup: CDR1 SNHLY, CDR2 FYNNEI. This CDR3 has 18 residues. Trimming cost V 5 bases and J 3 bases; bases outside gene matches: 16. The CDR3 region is CASSRQGIRVMGTDTQYF. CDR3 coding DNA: TGTGCCAGCAGTAGACAGGGGATTAGGGTCATGGGGACAGATACGCAGTATTTT.

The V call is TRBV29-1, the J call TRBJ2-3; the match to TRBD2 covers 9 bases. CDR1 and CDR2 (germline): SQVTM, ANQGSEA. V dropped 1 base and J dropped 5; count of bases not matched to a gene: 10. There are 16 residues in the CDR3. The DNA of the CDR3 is TGCAGCGTTGAAGGAAACCCGGGACTAGCTGGAGATACGCAGTATTTT. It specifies CSVEGNPGLAGDTQYF.

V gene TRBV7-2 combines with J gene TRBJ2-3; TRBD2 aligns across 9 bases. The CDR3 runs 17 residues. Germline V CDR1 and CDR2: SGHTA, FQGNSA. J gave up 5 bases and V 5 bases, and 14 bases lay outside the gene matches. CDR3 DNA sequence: TGTGCCAGCAGCCAAAAGGTCGGCGGGAGGGCAAAAGATACGCAGTATTTT. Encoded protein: CASSQKVGGRAKDTQYF.

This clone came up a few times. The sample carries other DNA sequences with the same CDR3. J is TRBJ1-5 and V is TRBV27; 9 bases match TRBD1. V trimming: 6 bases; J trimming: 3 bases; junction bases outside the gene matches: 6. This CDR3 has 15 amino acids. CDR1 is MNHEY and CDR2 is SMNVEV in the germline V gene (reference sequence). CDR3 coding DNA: TGTGCCAGCAGGTTACAGGGGGCGAACAATCAGCCCCAGCATTTT. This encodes CASRLQGANNQPQHF.

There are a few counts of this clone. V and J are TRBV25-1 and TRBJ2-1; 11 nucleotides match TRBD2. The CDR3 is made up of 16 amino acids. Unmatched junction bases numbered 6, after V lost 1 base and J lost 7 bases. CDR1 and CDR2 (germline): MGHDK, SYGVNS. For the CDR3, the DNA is TGTGCCAGCAGTGAATTGTCTAGCGGGAGGCTTAATGAGCAGTTCTTC. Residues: CASSELSSGRLNEQFF.

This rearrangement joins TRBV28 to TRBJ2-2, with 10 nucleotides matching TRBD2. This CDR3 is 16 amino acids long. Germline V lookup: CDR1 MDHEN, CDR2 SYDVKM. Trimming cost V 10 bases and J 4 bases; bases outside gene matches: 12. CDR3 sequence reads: CATLDSGRPITGELFF. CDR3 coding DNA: TGTGCCACCCTGGATAGCGGGAGGCCAATCACCGGGGAGCTGTTTTTT.